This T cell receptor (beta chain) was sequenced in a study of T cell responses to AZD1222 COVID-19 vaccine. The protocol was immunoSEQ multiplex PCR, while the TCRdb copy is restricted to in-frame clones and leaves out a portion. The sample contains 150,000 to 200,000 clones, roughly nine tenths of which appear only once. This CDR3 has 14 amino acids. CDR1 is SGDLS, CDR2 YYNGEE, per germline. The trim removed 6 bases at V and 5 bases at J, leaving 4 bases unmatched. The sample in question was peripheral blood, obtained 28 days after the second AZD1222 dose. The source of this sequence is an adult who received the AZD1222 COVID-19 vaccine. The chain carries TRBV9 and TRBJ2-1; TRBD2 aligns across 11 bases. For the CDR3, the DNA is TGTGCCAGCACCCTAGCGGGAGGTCACAATGAGCAGTTCTTC. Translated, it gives CASTLAGGHNEQFF.